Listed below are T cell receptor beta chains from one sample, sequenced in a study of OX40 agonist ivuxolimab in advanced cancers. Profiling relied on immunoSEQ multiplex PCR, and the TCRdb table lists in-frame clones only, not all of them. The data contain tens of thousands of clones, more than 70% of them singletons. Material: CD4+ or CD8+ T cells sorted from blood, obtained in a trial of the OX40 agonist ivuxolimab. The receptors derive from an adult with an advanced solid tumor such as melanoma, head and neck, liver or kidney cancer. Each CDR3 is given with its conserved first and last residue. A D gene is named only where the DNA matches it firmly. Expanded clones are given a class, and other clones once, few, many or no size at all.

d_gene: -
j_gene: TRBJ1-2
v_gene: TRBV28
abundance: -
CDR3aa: CASSSPGTWDGYTF
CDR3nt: TGTGCCAGCAGTTCCCCGGGGACATGGGATGGCTACACCTTC

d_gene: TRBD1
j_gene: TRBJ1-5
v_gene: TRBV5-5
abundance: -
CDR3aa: CASSGTTGANQPQHF
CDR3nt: TGTGCCAGCAGCGGAACGACAGGGGCGAATCAGCCCCAGCATTTT

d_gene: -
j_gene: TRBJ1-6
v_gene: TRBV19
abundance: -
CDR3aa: CASSNIILAGGNNSPLHF
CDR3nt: TGTGCCAGTAGTAACATAATCCTGGCGGGGGGGAATAATTCACCCCTCCACTTT

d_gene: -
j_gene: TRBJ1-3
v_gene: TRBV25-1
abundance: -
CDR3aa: CASSEYGPGNTIYF
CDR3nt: TGTGCCAGCAGTGAATATGGTCCTGGAAACACCATATATTTT

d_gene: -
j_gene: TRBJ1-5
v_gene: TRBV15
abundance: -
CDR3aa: CATSRDTTGWEPQHF
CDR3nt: TGTGCCACCAGCAGAGATACGACCGGATGGGAGCCCCAGCATTTT

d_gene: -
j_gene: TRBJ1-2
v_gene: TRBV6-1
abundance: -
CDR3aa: CASSEGIGFNYGYTF
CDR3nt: TGTGCCAGCAGTGAAGGTATTGGTTTCAACTATGGCTACACCTTC

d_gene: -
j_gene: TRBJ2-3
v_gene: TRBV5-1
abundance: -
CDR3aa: CASSLDFLADTQYF
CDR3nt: TGCGCCAGCAGCTTGGACTTTCTAGCAGATACGCAGTATTTT

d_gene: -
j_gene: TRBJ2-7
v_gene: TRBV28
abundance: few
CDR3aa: CASRFDITYEQYF
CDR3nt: TGTGCCAGCAGGTTCGACATTACCTACGAGCAGTACTTC

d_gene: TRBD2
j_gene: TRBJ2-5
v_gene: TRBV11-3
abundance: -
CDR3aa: CASSLSIGTSGGQNQETQYF
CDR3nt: TGTGCCAGCAGCTTGAGTATCGGGACTAGCGGGGGGCAAAACCAAGAGACCCAGTACTTC

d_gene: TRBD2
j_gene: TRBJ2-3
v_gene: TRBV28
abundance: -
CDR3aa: CASSDTPERGTQYF
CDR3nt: TGTGCCAGCAGTGACACCCCGGAGCGGGGTACGCAGTATTTT

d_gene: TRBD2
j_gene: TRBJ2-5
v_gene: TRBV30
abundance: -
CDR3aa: CACDPGLASETQYF
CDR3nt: TGTGCCTGCGACCCGGGACTAGCGAGCGAGACCCAGTACTTC

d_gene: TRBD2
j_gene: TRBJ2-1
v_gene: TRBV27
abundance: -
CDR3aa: CASSRLTSGGSRRVGNEQFF
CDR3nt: TGTGCCAGCAGCCGATTGACTAGCGGGGGGTCTCGTCGGGTGGGAAATGAGCAGTTCTTC

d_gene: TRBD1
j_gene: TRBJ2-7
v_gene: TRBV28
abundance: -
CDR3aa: CASCPSGGLATYEQYF
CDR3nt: TGTGCCAGCTGTCCTTCAGGGGGCCTAGCTACCTACGAGCAGTACTTC

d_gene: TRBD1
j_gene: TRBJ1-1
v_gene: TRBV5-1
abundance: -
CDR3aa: CATKTGLNTEAFF
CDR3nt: TGCGCCACCAAGACAGGGTTGAACACTGAAGCTTTCTTT

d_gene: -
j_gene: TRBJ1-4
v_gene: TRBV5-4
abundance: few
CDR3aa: CASSLEGTAPFF
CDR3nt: TGTGCCAGCAGCTTGGAGGGGACGGCTCCCTTTTTT

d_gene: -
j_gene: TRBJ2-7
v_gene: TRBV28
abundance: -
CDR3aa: CASSFPGRVYEQYF
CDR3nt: TGTGCCAGCAGTTTTCCGGGACGGGTGTACGAGCAGTACTTC

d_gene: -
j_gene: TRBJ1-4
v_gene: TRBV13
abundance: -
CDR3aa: CASSLPGESGEKLFF
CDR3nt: TGTGCCAGCAGCCTACCCGGGGAGTCAGGTGAAAAACTGTTTTTT

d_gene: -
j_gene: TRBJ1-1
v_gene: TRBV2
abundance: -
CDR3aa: CASRSDPWGTEAFF
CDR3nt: TGTGCCAGCAGGAGTGACCCCTGGGGAACTGAAGCTTTCTTT

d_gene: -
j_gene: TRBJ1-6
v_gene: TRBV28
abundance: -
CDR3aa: CASSTGGVIYYNSPLHF
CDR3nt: TGTGCCAGCTCCACTGGGGGGGTTATTTACTATAATTCACCCCTCCACTTT

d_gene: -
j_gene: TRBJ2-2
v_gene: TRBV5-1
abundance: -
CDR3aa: CASSLEPRAIAGELFF
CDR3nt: TGCGCCAGCAGCTTGGAGCCCAGGGCTATCGCCGGGGAGCTGTTTTTT

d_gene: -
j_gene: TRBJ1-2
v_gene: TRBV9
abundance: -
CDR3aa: CASSQTGYGYTF
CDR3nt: TGTGCCAGCAGCCAAACAGGGTATGGCTACACCTTC

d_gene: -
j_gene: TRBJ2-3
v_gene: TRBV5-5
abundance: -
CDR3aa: CASSPGPLDTQYF
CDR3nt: TGTGCCAGCAGCCCGGGACCCCTGGATACGCAGTATTTT

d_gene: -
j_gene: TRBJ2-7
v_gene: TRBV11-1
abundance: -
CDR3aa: CASSRLGGSEQYF
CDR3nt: TGTGCCAGCAGCCGACTAGGGGGATCCGAGCAGTACTTC

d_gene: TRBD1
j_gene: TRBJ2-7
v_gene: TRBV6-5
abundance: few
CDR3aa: CASSYKVRGHEQYF
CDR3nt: TGTGCCAGCAGTTACAAGGTCAGGGGGCACGAGCAGTACTTC

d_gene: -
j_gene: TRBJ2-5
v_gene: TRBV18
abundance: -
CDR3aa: CASSGRHDEETQYF
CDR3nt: TGTGCCAGCTCAGGCAGGCATGACGAAGAGACCCAGTACTTC

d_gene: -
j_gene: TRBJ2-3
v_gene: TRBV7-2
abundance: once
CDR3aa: CASSPGGLPRDTQYF
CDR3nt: TGTGCCAGCAGCCCGGGTGGACTCCCTCGGGATACGCAGTATTTT

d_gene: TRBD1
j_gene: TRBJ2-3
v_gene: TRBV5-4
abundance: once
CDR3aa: CASRAARDRGADTQYF
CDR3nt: TGTGCCAGCAGAGCGGCCCGGGACAGGGGTGCAGATACGCAGTATTTT

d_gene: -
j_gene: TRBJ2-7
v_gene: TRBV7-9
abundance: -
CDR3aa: CASSFSGYEQYF
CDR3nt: TGTGCCAGCAGCTTCTCGGGCTACGAGCAGTACTTC

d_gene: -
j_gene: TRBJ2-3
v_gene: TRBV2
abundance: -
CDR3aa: CASSGTRTDTQYF
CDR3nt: TGTGCCAGCAGTGGGACACGCACAGATACGCAGTATTTT

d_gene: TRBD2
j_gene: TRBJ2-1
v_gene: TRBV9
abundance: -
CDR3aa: CASSVSGGGNNEQFF
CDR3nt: TGTGCCAGCAGCGTCAGCGGGGGGGGAAACAATGAGCAGTTCTTC

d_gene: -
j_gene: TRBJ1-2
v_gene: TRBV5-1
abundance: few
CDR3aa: CASSLSNYGYTF
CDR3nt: TGCGCCAGCAGCTTGAGTAACTATGGCTACACCTTC

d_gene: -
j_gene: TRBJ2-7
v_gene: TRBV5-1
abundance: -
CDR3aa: CASSVGGGDEQYF
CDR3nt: TGCGCCAGCAGCGTGGGAGGGGGAGACGAGCAGTACTTC

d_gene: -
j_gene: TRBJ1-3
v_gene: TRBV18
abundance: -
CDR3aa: CASSPMGNTIYF
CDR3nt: TGTGCCAGCTCACCAATGGGAAACACCATATATTTT

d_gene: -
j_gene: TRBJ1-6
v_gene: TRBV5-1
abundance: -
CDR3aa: CASSGGTRSSYNSPLHF
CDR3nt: TGCGCCAGCAGCGGCGGGACGAGGAGCTCCTATAATTCACCCCTCCACTTT

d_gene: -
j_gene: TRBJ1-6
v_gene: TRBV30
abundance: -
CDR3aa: CAWSLSLDSPLHF
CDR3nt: TGTGCCTGGAGCCTCTCTTTGGATTCACCCCTCCACTTT

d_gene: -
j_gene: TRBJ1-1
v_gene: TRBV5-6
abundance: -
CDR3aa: CATQGAPLNTEAFF
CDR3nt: TGTGCCACCCAAGGGGCGCCCCTGAACACTGAAGCTTTCTTT

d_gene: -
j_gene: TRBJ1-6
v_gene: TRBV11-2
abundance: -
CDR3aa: CASSLEGRIISPLHF
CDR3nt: TGTGCCAGCAGCTTAGAGGGACGGATTATTTCACCCCTCCACTTT

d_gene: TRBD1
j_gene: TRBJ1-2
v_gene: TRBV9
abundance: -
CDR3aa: CASSVEGATSYGYTF
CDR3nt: TGTGCCAGCAGCGTAGAGGGGGCTACTAGCTATGGCTACACCTTC

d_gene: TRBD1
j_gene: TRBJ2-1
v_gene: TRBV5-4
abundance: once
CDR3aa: CASSPDRENEQFF
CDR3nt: TGTGCCAGCAGTCCGGACAGGGAAAATGAGCAGTTCTTC

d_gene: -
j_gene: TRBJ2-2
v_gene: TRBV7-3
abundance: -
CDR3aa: CASSLGPRGLPREYTGELFF
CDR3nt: TGTGCCAGCAGCTTAGGGCCCCGGGGCCTACCTCGAGAGTACACCGGGGAGCTGTTTTTT

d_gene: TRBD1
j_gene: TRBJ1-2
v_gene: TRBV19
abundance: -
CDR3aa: CASSKGQAYGYTF
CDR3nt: TGTGCCAGTAGTAAAGGACAGGCCTATGGCTACACCTTC

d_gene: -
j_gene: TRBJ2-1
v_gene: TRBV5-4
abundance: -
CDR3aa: CASSPGGQGPLRNEQFF
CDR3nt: TGTGCCAGCAGCCCGGGAGGCCAGGGGCCCCTTAGGAATGAGCAGTTCTTC

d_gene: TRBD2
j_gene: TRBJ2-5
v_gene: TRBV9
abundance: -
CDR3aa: CASSVGLANQETQYF
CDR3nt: TGTGCCAGCAGCGTAGGACTAGCCAACCAAGAGACCCAGTACTTC

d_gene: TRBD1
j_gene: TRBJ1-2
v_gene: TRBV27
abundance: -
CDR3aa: CASSIDRDRGYTF
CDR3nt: TGTGCCAGCAGTATAGACAGGGATCGGGGCTACACCTTC